A single TCR beta chain is shown here with its context. Its specificity is unknown. Germline V gene lookup returns CDR1 MNHEY and CDR2 SVGAGI. The junction had 3 bases not matched to a gene; V was cut back by 0 bases and J by 1 base. This CDR3 region has 16 residues. The data belong to a study of T cell responses to AZD1222 COVID-19 vaccine. General study findings and limits: Across spike, vaccine-associated CD4 TCRs were found, dominant at 160-218 and 743-854. Most donors were white British, females outnumbered males, and clonal diversity was possibly underestimated. Once two AZD1222 doses were given, Spike-specific TCR breadth and depth went up.

Sequencing used immunoSEQ multiplex PCR; TCRdb keeps in-frame clones, though not all of them. The repertoire has about 120,000 clones, roughly nine tenths of them found once; the top ten carry approximately 5.1%. The V gene is TRBV6-5, the J gene TRBJ1-1; 9 positions agree with TRBD1. This TCR derives from an adult in good health. The sequencing used peripheral blood, collected on day 0 of AZD1222 vaccination. The CDR3 bases are TGTGCCAGCAGTTACTCGGGACAGGGAAGGAACACTGAAGCTTTCTTT. Translated: CASSYSGQGRNTEAFF.